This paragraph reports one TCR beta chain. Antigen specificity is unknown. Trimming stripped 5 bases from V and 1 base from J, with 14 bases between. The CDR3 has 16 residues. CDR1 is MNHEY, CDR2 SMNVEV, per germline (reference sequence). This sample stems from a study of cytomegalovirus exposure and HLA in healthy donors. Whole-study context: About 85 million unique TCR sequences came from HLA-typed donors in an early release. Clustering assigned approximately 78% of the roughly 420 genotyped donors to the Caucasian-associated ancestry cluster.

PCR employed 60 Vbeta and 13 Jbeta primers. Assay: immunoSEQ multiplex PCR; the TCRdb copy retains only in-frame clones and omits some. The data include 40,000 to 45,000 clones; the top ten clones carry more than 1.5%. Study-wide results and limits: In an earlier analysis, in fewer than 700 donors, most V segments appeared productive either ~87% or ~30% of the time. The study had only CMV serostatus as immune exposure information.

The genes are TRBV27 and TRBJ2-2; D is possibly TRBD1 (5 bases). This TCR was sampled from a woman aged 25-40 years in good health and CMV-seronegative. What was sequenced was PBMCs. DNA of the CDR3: TGTGCCAGCAGTCACTATCCCCAGGGGAACACCGGGGAGCTGTTTTTT. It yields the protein CASSHYPQGNTGELFF.